This T cell receptor beta chain was sequenced in a study of cytomegalovirus exposure and HLA in healthy donors. The study's findings and limits: Researchers reported that a few CMV-associated chains were confirmed in vitro as CMV antigen-specific.

About this clone itself: Antigen specificity is unknown.

Data came from immunoSEQ multiplex PCR; TCRdb stores just in-frame clones and leaves some out. The sample lists tens of thousands of clones; 94% were seen once. After removal of 4 bases from V and 4 bases from J, the junction contained 4 bases not matched to a gene. Germline values: CDR1 MNHEY, CDR2 SMNVEV (reference sequence). There are 14 residues in the CDR3. The sequence was obtained from a woman between 18 and 30 years old in good health and CMV-seronegative. Sequences were obtained from PBMCs. The V and J genes are TRBV27 and TRBJ2-1, with 7 nucleotides matching TRBD2. This chain's CDR3 is CASSSRAGYNEQFF. In nucleotides, the CDR3 is TGTGCCAGCAGTTCCAGAGCGGGGTACAATGAGCAGTTCTTC.